The entry below gives a single T cell receptor (beta chain) sequence along with its context. The source of the sample is a study of PD-1 blockade in classical Hodgkin lymphoma. Time point of the sample: cycle 4 day 1 (C4D1), after more than five weeks of nivolumab. Autologous stem cell transplantation was followed by relapse in every patient, and brentuximab vedotin exposure varied. The CDR3 has 13 residues. Germline V gives CDR1 MNHEY, CDR2 SMNVEV (reference sequence). The germline V and J ends were trimmed by 5 bases and 3 bases, with 8 bases remaining between them. TCRdb keeps only in-frame clones here, not all; method: immunoSEQ multiplex PCR. The table lists approximately 25,000 clones, around 70% of them singletons.

The sequenced sample was peripheral blood mononuclear cells (PBMCs), obtained before the fourth cycle of nivolumab. The V and J genes are TRBV27 and TRBJ1-3; D may be TRBD1 (6 bases). This receptor was obtained from a human donor with classical Hodgkin lymphoma. The CDR3 reads CASSPDSGNTIYF. In nucleotides, the CDR3 is TGTGCCAGCAGTCCGGACAGTGGAAACACCATATATTTT.